Presented here are 20 T cell receptor beta chains from one specimen sequenced in a study of cytomegalovirus exposure and HLA in healthy donors. Produced via immunoSEQ multiplex PCR; TCRdb's table is partial and in-frame only. The sample consists of 250,000 to 400,000 clones, about 90% of them appearing once. The sequenced sample was PBMCs. These receptors were collected from a woman aged 30 to 39 in good health and CMV-seropositive.

There are a few counts of this clone. The chain links TRBV19 to TRBJ2-7; either TRBD1 or TRBD2 may fit D (6 bases each). CDR1 is LNHDA and CDR2 is SQIVND in the germline V gene (reference sequence). The CDR3 length is 13 residues. Trimming shortened V by 9 bases and J by 3 bases, and 15 bases separated the two germline ends. CDR3 protein: CASSAGGGYEQYF. In DNA, the CDR3 is TGTGCCAGCTCCGCCGGGGGCGGCTACGAGCAGTACTTC.

This chain links TRBV4-1 with TRBJ2-1; 7 nucleotides match TRBD2. The CDR3 contains 16 residues. The germline V gene encodes CDR1 MGHRA and CDR2 YSYEKL. Trimming took 1 base from V and 9 from J; bases not matched to a gene: 12. CDR3 region: CASSQAAGAPQAEQFF. The CDR3 DNA reads as TGCGCCAGCAGCCAAGCGGCGGGAGCCCCCCAGGCTGAGCAGTTCTTC.

This sequence joins TRBV7-3 and TRBJ2-1, with D unresolved. Between the trimmed V and J ends, which lost 2 bases and 0 bases, there was a span of 5 bases. The germline gives CDR1 SGHTA, CDR2 FQGTGA. The CDR3 loop spans 14 amino acids. The CDR3 region has the DNA TGTGCCAGCAGCTTATCGGGCTCCTACAATGAGCAGTTCTTC. Translating it yields CASSLSGSYNEQFF.

This clone was seen only once. The rearrangement uses TRBV7-6 and TRBJ1-2; D is perhaps TRBD1 (5 bases). The germline V gene encodes CDR1 SGHVS and CDR2 FNYEAQ. CDR3 length: 14 amino acids. V gave up 5 bases and J gave up 3 bases, with 13 bases separating them. In DNA, the CDR3 is TGTGCCAGCAGCCCCGGGACCTCCGACTATGGCTACACCTTC. This sequence encodes CASSPGTSDYGYTF.

This clone showed up just a few times. This chain joins TRBV29-1 and TRBJ2-7; D possibly corresponds to TRBD2 (6 bases). Germline V gene lookup returns CDR1 SQVTM and CDR2 ANQGSEA. CDR3 size: 14 residues. V was shortened by 5 bases and J by 0 bases, with 14 bases between the two germline ends. The CDR3 sequence is CSVRGVASSYEQYF. CDR3 in DNA: TGCAGCGTTCGCGGGGTTGCAAGCTCCTACGAGCAGTACTTC.

The CDR3: CASSQTSGASYEQYF. In DNA form, the CDR3 reads TGTGCCAGCAGCCAAACTAGCGGGGCTTCCTACGAGCAGTACTTC. V gene TRBV7-8 combines with J gene TRBJ2-7, with TRBD2 matching over 10 bases. The J segment lost 1 base and the V segment lost 5 bases, leaving 5 bases of the junction unmatched. This CDR3 has 15 amino acids. CDR1 and CDR2 (germline): SGHVS, FQNEAQ.

The chain employs TRBV28 and TRBJ1-1; 7 nucleotides match TRBD1. CDR1 is MDHEN, CDR2 SYDVKM, per germline. The CDR3 loop spans 15 amino acids. V was clipped by 5 bases and J by 2 bases; unmatched bases: 8. The CDR3 DNA reads as TGTGCCAGCAGTCGCCTCGGACAGGTTAACACTGAAGCTTTCTTT. This encodes CASSRLGQVNTEAFF.

Only one count was recorded for this clone. The V call is TRBV18, the J call TRBJ2-3; maybe TRBD2 (7 bases). V lost 5 bases and J lost 1, with 13 bases in between. The CDR3 extends over 15 amino acids. Germline lookup yields CDR1 KGHSH and CDR2 LQKENI. CDR3 coding DNA: TGTGCCAGCTCATCATGGGGGGGCGGCACAGATACGCAGTATTTT. Its protein product is CASSSWGGGTDTQYF.

The chain combines TRBV28 with TRBJ2-3, with a tentative D call TRBD2 (6 bases). Trimming removed 5 bases at V and 0 bases at J, with 12 bases between. Germline-derived CDR1 and CDR2 are MDHEN and SYDVKM. There are 15 residues in the CDR3. As DNA, the CDR3 is TGTGCCAGCAGTCAAACTAGCCGGAGCACAGATACGCAGTATTTT. It translates to CASSQTSRSTDTQYF.

The rearrangement uses TRBV28 and TRBJ1-2; no reliable D call. Between the trimmed V and J ends, which lost 3 bases and 7 bases, there was a span of 12 bases. Per the germline V gene, CDR1 is MDHEN and CDR2 is SYDVKM. The CDR3 sequence is 13 residues long. CDR3 DNA: TGTGCCAGCAGTTTCAGTCGGGGTATTGGCTACACCTTC. Residues: CASSFSRGIGYTF.

This clone was observed a few times. The J gene is TRBJ2-7, the V gene TRBV28, with 11 bases fitting TRBD2. The CDR3 totals 16 residues. Germline CDR1 is MDHEN and CDR2 is SYDVKM. With V trimmed by 5 bases and J by 5 bases, 11 bases remained unmatched. The CDR3 DNA is TGTGCCAGCAGTCGGGCCACTAGCGGGAGTTACCACGAGCAGTACTTC. This codes for CASSRATSGSYHEQYF.

This clone has a single count. Here the CDR3 DNA reads TGTGCCAGCACCCCTAGCGGGGGGCTTACCGGGGAGCTGTTTTTT. Its translation: CASTPSGGLTGELFF. The chain carries TRBV27 and TRBJ2-2; 11 nucleotides agree with TRBD2. The CDR3 runs to 15 residues. CDR1 MNHEY and CDR2 SMNVEV come from the germline V gene (reference sequence). The junction had 6 bases not matched to a gene; V was cut back by 7 bases and J by 5 bases.

V is TRBV2 and J is TRBJ2-2, with TRBD2 identical over 7 bases. V gave up 7 bases and J gave up 6 bases; unmatched junction bases: 20. There are 18 residues in the CDR3. Germline CDR1 and CDR2: SNHLY and FYNNEI. CDR3 sequence reads: CASTTGTIPLQISGELFF. CDR3 DNA sequence: TGTGCCAGCACCACCGGGACTATCCCCCTCCAAATTTCCGGGGAGCTGTTTTTT.

For the CDR3, the DNA is TGTGCCTGGAGTGGCAACAGGGCCGGAGACGCCGAGCAGTACTTC. Translated, it gives CAWSGNRAGDAEQYF. This chain uses TRBV30 with TRBJ2-7; possible D gene TRBD1, 6 bases. V shed 1 base and J shed 6 bases, with 19 bases lying between them. CDR3 size: 15 residues. CDR1 is GTSNPN and CDR2 is SVGIG in the germline V gene (reference sequence).

The chain employs TRBV7-3 and TRBJ1-6, with 8 bases identical to TRBD1. Germline V gene lookup returns CDR1 SGHTA and CDR2 FQGTGA. The trim removed 6 bases at V and 6 bases at J, leaving 4 bases unmatched. The CDR3 is 14 residues long. The CDR3 coding sequence is TGTGCCAGCAGGACAGGGGAGGTTAATTCACCCCTCCACTTT. It translates to CASRTGEVNSPLHF.

The gene calls are TRBV19 and TRBJ1-1; 7 bases are a match to TRBD1. Germline CDR1 reads LNHDA; CDR2 reads SQIVND (reference sequence). J lost 5 bases, V lost 6 bases, and 6 bases had no gene match. The CDR3 is 13 residues long. CDR3 nucleotides: TGTGCCAGTAGGAGCAGGGGGTTTACTGAAGCTTTCTTT. Translated: CASRSRGFTEAFF.

J is TRBJ1-2 and V is TRBV6-5; 10 positions agree with TRBD1. The CDR3 has 16 residues. Per the germline V gene, CDR1 is MNHEY and CDR2 is SVGAGI. After removal of 0 bases from V and 5 bases from J, the junction contained 6 bases not matched to a gene. CDR3 sequence reads: CASSYSTWDRGYGYTF. CDR3 coding DNA: TGTGCCAGCAGTTACTCGACATGGGACAGGGGATATGGCTACACCTTC.

The chain couples TRBV15 to TRBJ1-2; weak D call: TRBD1 (5 bases). V lost 5 bases to trimming and J lost 6 bases, with 19 bases between them. The germline V gene encodes CDR1 LNHNV and CDR2 YYDKDF (reference sequence). This CDR3 spans 15 amino acids. The CDR3 DNA sequence: TGTGCCACCAGCTCCCGGGACGGCCTTTGGGATGGCTACACCTTC. It translates to CATSSRDGLWDGYTF.

The rearrangement links TRBV7-2 to TRBJ2-7; possible D gene TRBD1, 6 bases. V was pared by 1 base and J by 4 bases, with 11 bases between. Germline assignment: CDR1 SGHTA and CDR2 FQGNSA. The CDR3 is 14 amino acids. The CDR3 loop is CASSLGRGAYEQYF. The CDR3 bases are TGTGCCAGCAGCTTAGGCAGGGGCGCATACGAGCAGTACTTC. The full variable domain, with the rest looked up from reference TRBV7-2 and TRBJ2-7, is GAGVSQSPSNKVTEKGKDVELRCDPISGHTALYWYRQSLGQGLEFLIYFQGNSAPDKSGLPSDRFSAERTGGSVSTLTIQRTQQEDSAVYLCASSLGRGAYEQYFGPGTRLTVT.

V usage is TRBV28 and J usage is TRBJ2-3; D is perhaps TRBD2 (6 bases). The ends were cut back, 6 bases at V and 3 bases at J, with 10 bases in the middle. The CDR3 length is 13 residues. CDR1 and CDR2 from the germline V gene are MDHEN and SYDVKM. The CDR3 sequence is CASSPGTTDTQYF. Here the CDR3 DNA reads TGTGCCAGCAGCCCAGGGACTACAGATACGCAGTATTTT. The entire variable domain, with the rest obtained from reference TRBV28 and TRBJ2-3, is as follows: DVKVTQSSRYLVKRTGEKVFLECVQDMDHENMFWYRQDPGLGLRLIYFSYDVKMKEKGDIPEGYSVSREKKERFSLILESASTNQTSMYLCASSPGTTDTQYFGPGTRLTVL.